A selection of T cell receptor beta chains follows, all from one sample in a study of T-cell reconstitution after alpha-beta-depleted transplantation in children. TCRdb used MiXCR to reprocess the PCR reads, holding one entry per CDR3 protein. The sample lists some 500,000 distinct CDR3 sequences; approximately 32% were seen once. The starting material was PBMCs from the stem cell graft donor, obtained from the stem cell graft. The receptors come from a human donor who donated a stem cell graft to a child with aplastic anemia. CDR3s include the opening cysteine and the closing phenylalanine or tryptophan. The order of the fields is clone size, J gene, V gene, D gene, CDR3 DNA, CDR3 protein. The D gene is left open where the match is weak. Not all rows give a size; the values are once, few, many and, for expanded clones, a class.

-	TRBJ2-1	TRBV29-1	TRBD2	TGCAGCGTTGAACCTTTCTCCGGGACTAGCGGGGGGCGGGGAAGGGAGCAGTTCTTC	CSVEPFSGTSGGRGREQFF
few	TRBJ2-1	TRBV12-3/TRBV12-4	TRBD2	TGTGCCAGCAGGGTTAGCGGGAGGGCCCCCAATGAGCAGTTCTTC	CASRVSGRAPNEQFF
-	TRBJ2-1	TRBV10-3	-	TGTGCCATCAGTGAGCCGCAACAACCTGGGGATGAGCAGTTCTTC	CAISEPQQPGDEQFF
-	TRBJ2-1	TRBV27	TRBD2	TGTGCCAGCAGTTCGGAACCGGGACTAGCCCTATACAATGAGCAGTTCTTC	CASSSEPGLALYNEQFF
few	TRBJ2-5	TRBV5-4	TRBD2	TGTGCCAGCAGCTTGGCCCCTTTTAGACTAGCGGAACGCCAAGAGACCCAGTACTTC	CASSLAPFRLAERQETQYF
-	TRBJ2-1	TRBV9	-	TGTGCCAGCAGCGTAGGGGGAGCGCCAAGCTCCTACAATGAGCAGTTCTTC	CASSVGGAPSSYNEQFF
-	TRBJ2-2	TRBV7-3	TRBD2	TGTGCCAGCACCCGGGGGGGAAGCACCGGGGAGCTGTTTTTT	CASTRGGSTGELFF
-	TRBJ1-1	TRBV30	-	TGTGCCTGGAGTGAGTTTGGGGAGGGAGCTTTCTTT	CAWSEFGEGAFF
-	TRBJ2-1	TRBV5-1	TRBD2	TGCGCCAGCAGCCCAGCGACTAGCGGGACTCTTAATGAGCAGTTCTTC	CASSPATSGTLNEQFF
-	TRBJ2-2	TRBV28	-	TGTGCCAGCAGTTTATTGGGAGGGACAGCGAACACCGGGGAGCTGTTTTTT	CASSLLGGTANTGELFF
-	TRBJ1-5	TRBV20-1	-	TGCAGTGCTCGGGGTGGTCAGCCCCAGCATTTT	CSARGGQPQHF
-	TRBJ1-2	TRBV10-1	-	TGCGCCAGCAGTGACTCGGGGGAAGGTGGCTACACCTTC	CASSDSGEGGYTF